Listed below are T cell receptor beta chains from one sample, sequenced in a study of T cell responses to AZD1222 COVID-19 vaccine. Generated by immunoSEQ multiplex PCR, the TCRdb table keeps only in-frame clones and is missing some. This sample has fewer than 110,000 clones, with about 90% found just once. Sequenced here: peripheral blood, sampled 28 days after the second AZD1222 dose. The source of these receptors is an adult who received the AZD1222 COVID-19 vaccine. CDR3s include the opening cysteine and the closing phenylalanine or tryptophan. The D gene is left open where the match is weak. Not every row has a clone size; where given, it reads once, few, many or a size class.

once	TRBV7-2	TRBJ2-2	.	TGTGCCAGCAGGACCGGAAACACCGGGGAGCTGTTTTTT	CASRTGNTGELFF
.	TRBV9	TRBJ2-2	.	TGTGCCAGCAGCCTGGACCGGGAGACCTCGCGCAGCGGGGAGCTGTTTTTT	CASSLDRETSRSGELFF
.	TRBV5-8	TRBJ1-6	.	TGTGCCAGCAGACGGGACAACTATAATTCACCCCTCCACTTT	CASRRDNYNSPLHF
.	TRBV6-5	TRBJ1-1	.	TGTGCCAGCATCAGGGGAGAGAGAGCTTTCTTT	CASIRGERAFF
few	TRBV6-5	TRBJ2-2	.	TGTGCCAGCAAGCAGGACACCGGGGAGCTGTTTTTT	CASKQDTGELFF
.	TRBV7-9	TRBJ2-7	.	TGTGCCAGCAGCGCCCAAACGGGACGCTTCTCCGAGCAGTACTTC	CASSAQTGRFSEQYF
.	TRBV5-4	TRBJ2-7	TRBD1	TGTGCCAGCAGCTCCCAGACAGGGGTCGCCTACGAGCAGTACTTC	CASSSQTGVAYEQYF
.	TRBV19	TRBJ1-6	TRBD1	TGTGCCAGTAGATCCGGGACAGGGGGCTCTAATTCACCCCTCCACTTT	CASRSGTGGSNSPLHF
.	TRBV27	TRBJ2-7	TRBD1	TGTGCCAGCAGTCCCCGGGACAGGGGGGTTGGCGAGCAGTACTTC	CASSPRDRGVGEQYF
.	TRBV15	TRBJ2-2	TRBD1	TGTGCCACCAGGACGACAGGGGCGTCCGGGGAGCTGTTTTTT	CATRTTGASGELFF
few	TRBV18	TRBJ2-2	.	TGTGCCAGCCGTCAGGGGGGATCGAACACCGGGGAGCTGTTTTTT	CASRQGGSNTGELFF
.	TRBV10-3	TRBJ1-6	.	TGTGCCATCGGCGACGGTAATTCACCCCTCCACTTT	CAIGDGNSPLHF
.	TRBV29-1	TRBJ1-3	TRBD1	TGCAGCGTTGTACAGGGGGCAGATGGAAACACCATATATTTT	CSVVQGADGNTIYF
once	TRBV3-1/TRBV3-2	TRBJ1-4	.	TGTGCCAGCAGCCAGACCTCCGGCTTACGTAATGAAAAACTGTTTTTT	CASSQTSGLRNEKLFF
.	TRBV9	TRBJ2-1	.	TGTGCCAGCTCAAGCTCCAGTAAAGGCTCCTACAATGAGCAGTTCTTC	CASSSSSKGSYNEQFF
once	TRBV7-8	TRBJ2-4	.	TGTGCCAGCAGCTTAGTCCCCAGGGCGTCCGACATTCAGTACTTC	CASSLVPRASDIQYF
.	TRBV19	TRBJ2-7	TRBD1	TGTGCCAGTAGTATAGAGGGACAGGGGACGTTGGTGGGCGAGCAGTACTTC	CASSIEGQGTLVGEQYF
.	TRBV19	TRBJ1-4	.	TGTGCCAGTAGTCGTGGTTTGGCTAATGAAAAACTGTTTTTT	CASSRGLANEKLFF
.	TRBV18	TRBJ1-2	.	TGTGCCAGCTCAACGGGTGTTGACAGAAAGCGGTACACCTTC	CASSTGVDRKRYTF
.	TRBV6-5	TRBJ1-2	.	TGTGCCAGCAGTTACACGGGTCTCAAGAACTATGGCTACACCTTC	CASSYTGLKNYGYTF
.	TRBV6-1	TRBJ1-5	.	TGTGCCAGCAGTGAAATAGGGGTGGGGGGAAATCAGCCCCAGCATTTT	CASSEIGVGGNQPQHF
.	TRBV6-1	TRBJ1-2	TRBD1	TGTGCCAGCAGTGAGGGGACAGGGGTTTCTGGCTACACCTTC	CASSEGTGVSGYTF
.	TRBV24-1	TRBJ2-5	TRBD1	TGTGCCACCAGTGGAAACAGGGGAAGCCAAGAGACCCAGTACTTC	CATSGNRGSQETQYF